These T cell receptor beta chains were read from a single sample in a study of regulatory T cells in long-lasting Graves disease. TCRdb reprocessed the multiplex PCR reads via MiXCR and lists one record per CDR3 protein. The table lists hundreds of thousands of distinct CDR3 sequences, less than 25% of them singletons. This specimen consisted of peripheral blood mononuclear cells (PBMCs), obtained when the disease was refractory, from a patient treated with antithyroid drugs. These receptors were collected from a female donor with Graves disease. The CDR3 runs from the conserved cysteine through the conserved F or W. The D gene is left open where the match is weak. Rows may omit the clone size; those that give it use once, few, many or a size class.

d_gene,abundance,j_gene,v_gene,CDR3aa,CDR3nt
TRBD1,.,TRBJ2-2,TRBV7-7,CASSFDRGRTGELFF,TGTGCTAGCAGCTTTGACAGGGGGCGTACCGGGGAGCTGTTTTTT
.,few,TRBJ2-4,TRBV24-1,CAPLGTKNIQYF,TGTGCCCCCCTGGGGACAAAAAACATTCAGTACTTC
.,many,TRBJ1-1,TRBV7-3,CASSLDTNTEAFF,TGTGCCAGCAGCTTAGATACGAACACTGAAGCTTTCTTT
.,.,TRBJ1-3,TRBV10-3,CAISETRTGNTIYF,TGTGCCATCAGTGAGACCCGAACCGGAAACACCATATATTTT
.,.,TRBJ1-4,TRBV20-1,CSARDYRGNEKLFF,TGCAGTGCTAGAGATTATAGGGGTAATGAAAAACTGTTTTTT
.,once,TRBJ2-5,TRBV6-2/TRBV6-3,CASKIRSSGKGTQYF,TGTGCCAGCAAAATCCGTAGCAGCGGAAAAGGGACCCAGTACTTC
.,many,TRBJ2-7,TRBV7-2,CASSQTGASGRNEQYF,TGTGCCAGCAGCCAGACGGGCGCCAGCGGACGGAACGAGCAGTACTTC
.,.,TRBJ1-1,TRBV28,CASRPPHTAAEAFF,TGTGCCAGCAGACCCCCCCATACAGCAGCTGAAGCTTTCTTT
.,once,TRBJ2-7,TRBV11-2,CASSLQEFFYEQYF,TGTGCCAGCAGCCTGCAGGAATTTTTCTACGAGCAGTACTTC
TRBD1,.,TRBJ2-5,TRBV6-1,CASSSGQLVETQYF,TGTGCCAGCAGCTCGGGACAGCTAGTAGAGACCCAGTACTTC
.,.,TRBJ2-5,TRBV27,CASKPLPTQETQYF,TGTGCCAGCAAACCTCTCCCAACCCAAGAGACCCAGTACTTC
.,.,TRBJ1-3,TRBV7-2,CASSLGFGGSGNTIYF,TGTGCCAGCAGCTTAGGGTTTGGGGGTTCTGGAAACACCATATATTTT
TRBD1,many,TRBJ2-5,TRBV6-5,CASSSDRVETQYF,TGTGCCAGCAGTTCGGACAGGGTGGAGACCCAGTACTTC
TRBD1,.,TRBJ1-4,TRBV7-9,CASSSTEGQGGNEKLFF,TGTGCCAGCAGCTCAACCGAGGGACAGGGGGGCAATGAAAAACTGTTTTTT
.,few,TRBJ1-5,TRBV25-1,CATGEAGNQPQHF,TGTGCCACGGGGGAAGCAGGCAATCAGCCCCAGCATTTT
TRBD2,few,TRBJ2-2,TRBV5-6,CASSLGILAGGFTGELFF,TGTGCCAGCAGCTTGGGGATACTAGCGGGAGGGTTCACCGGGGAGCTGTTTTTT
.,many,TRBJ2-4,TRBV20-1,CSARLWDIQYF,TGCAGTGCACGACTGTGGGACATTCAGTACTTC
.,many,TRBJ1-1,TRBV2,CASTPDVGAFF,TGTGCCAGCACCCCTGACGTGGGGGCTTTCTTT
.,many,TRBJ2-7,TRBV28,CASSLSFYEQYF,TGTGCCAGCAGTTTATCTTTCTACGAGCAGTACTTC
.,.,TRBJ1-5,TRBV28,CASSFNDRSRQPQHF,TGTGCCAGCAGTTTTAATGACAGGTCGCGGCAGCCCCAGCATTTT
.,many,TRBJ1-1,TRBV7-9,CASSFPLGTEAFF,TGTGCCAGCAGCTTTCCGTTAGGGACAGAAGCTTTCTTT
.,few,TRBJ1-2,TRBV5-4,CASSLARDGYTF,TGTGCCAGCAGCTTGGCTAGGGATGGCTACACCTTC
TRBD2,.,TRBJ2-7,TRBV11-2,CSSSPPGGYEQYF,TGTTCCAGCAGCCCCCCGGGGGGCTACGAGCAGTACTTC
.,.,TRBJ2-5,TRBV6-1,CASSAGFQETQYF,TGTGCCAGCAGCGCCGGATTCCAAGAGACCCAGTACTTC
.,many,TRBJ2-5,TRBV27,CASSLVGPRGAETQYF,TGTGCCAGCAGTTTGGTGGGGCCAAGGGGAGCAGAGACCCAGTACTTC
TRBD1,few,TRBJ1-1,TRBV20-1,CSASRQGVNTEAFF,TGCAGTGCTTCCAGACAGGGTGTTAACACTGAAGCTTTCTTT
.,.,TRBJ2-1,TRBV12-3/TRBV12-4,CASSDQRADYNEQFF,TGTGCCAGCAGTGATCAGCGGGCCGACTACAATGAGCAGTTCTTC
.,many,TRBJ1-1,TRBV2,CASSEESGLGGAFF,TGTGCCAGCAGTGAAGAGAGTGGTCTTGGAGGGGCTTTCTTT
TRBD2,.,TRBJ2-5,TRBV4-1,CASSQVQGGTETQYF,TGCGCCAGCAGCCAAGTTCAGGGAGGGACAGAGACCCAGTACTTC
.,.,TRBJ2-2,TRBV19,CASSIDSMGFVRELFF,TGTGCCAGTAGTATAGACTCGATGGGGTTTGTCAGGGAGCTGTTTTTT
TRBD2,few,TRBJ2-5,TRBV7-9,CASSSGGRVRETQYF,TGTGCCAGCAGCAGCGGGGGTCGAGTGAGAGAGACCCAGTACTTC
TRBD1,few,TRBJ1-1,TRBV7-2,CASSLDWTGGPNTEAFF,TGTGCCAGCAGCTTAGATTGGACAGGGGGCCCGAACACTGAAGCTTTCTTT
.,many,TRBJ1-2,TRBV6-7,CANLLESFVYGYTF,TGTGCCAACCTCTTGGAGTCCTTTGTGTATGGCTACACCTTC
TRBD1,few,TRBJ1-6,TRBV7-2,CASSPDRGNNSPLHF,TGTGCCAGCAGCCCTGACAGGGGGAATAATTCACCCCTCCACTTT
.,.,TRBJ2-7,TRBV29-1,CSVEIRLGSYEQYF,TGCAGCGTTGAAATTCGGTTGGGCTCCTACGAGCAGTACTTC
.,.,TRBJ2-3,TRBV28,CASSLVRGPDTQYF,TGTGCCAGCAGTTTAGTCAGGGGTCCAGATACGCAGTATTTT
TRBD1,many,TRBJ1-5,TRBV10-3,CAITQSPGGNQPQHF,TGTGCCATCACCCAGAGCCCAGGGGGTAATCAGCCCCAGCATTTT
.,few,TRBJ1-6,TRBV14,CASSHRNPAQANSPLHF,TGTGCCAGCAGCCACCGAAACCCCGCCCAGGCCAATTCACCCCTCCACTTT
.,.,TRBJ2-2,TRBV7-3,CASSPDLPTGNTGELFF,TGTGCCAGCAGCCCGGATCTACCGACGGGGAACACCGGGGAGCTGTTTTTT
.,.,TRBJ2-1,TRBV16,CASSRGGAGEQFF,TGTGCCAGCAGCCGAGGGGGGGCAGGTGAGCAGTTCTTC
.,many,TRBJ1-1,TRBV6-1,CASSRRDSAEAFF,TGTGCCAGCAGTCGCCGGGACTCGGCTGAAGCTTTCTTT
.,.,TRBJ2-2,TRBV5-1,CASSWDWNTEELFF,TGCGCCAGCAGCTGGGATTGGAACACCGAGGAGCTGTTTTTT
TRBD1,.,TRBJ1-1,TRBV6-1,CASSTGQGLFAFF,TGTGCCAGCAGTACGGGACAGGGATTGTTTGCTTTCTTT
.,few,TRBJ2-7,TRBV7-2,CASSQVRAYEQYF,TGTGCCAGCAGCCAAGTTCGCGCCTACGAGCAGTACTTC
TRBD1,many,TRBJ2-7,TRBV7-2,CASSFRQGRSYEQYF,TGTGCCAGCAGCTTCAGACAGGGTAGATCCTACGAGCAGTACTTC
TRBD2,few,TRBJ2-7,TRBV27,CASSFGSGRGHEQYF,TGTGCCAGCAGTTTCGGGAGCGGGAGGGGACACGAGCAGTACTTC
.,few,TRBJ1-2,TRBV29-1,CSVTVRSVEGYTF,TGCAGCGTGACCGTGCGGTCGGTCGAAGGCTACACCTTC
.,few,TRBJ2-5,TRBV7-9,CASSSTGKLETQYF,TGTGCCAGCAGCTCAACTGGTAAACTGGAGACCCAGTACTTC
.,many,TRBJ2-5,TRBV12-3/TRBV12-4,CASSSRMQETQYF,TGTGCCAGCAGTTCTCGGATGCAAGAGACCCAGTACTTC
TRBD1,many,TRBJ2-5,TRBV7-9,CASSRDRGQETQYF,TGTGCCAGCAGCCGGGACAGGGGGCAAGAGACCCAGTACTTC